This T cell receptor (beta chain) comes out of a study of CD8+ T cells in alopecia areata. On this clone itself: Its antigen is not identified.

The CDR3 has 15 amino acids. The germline gives CDR1 MNHEY, CDR2 SVGAGI. V trimming: 6 bases; J trimming: 10 bases; junction bases outside the gene matches: 10. Extraction and reverse transcription of RNA yielded cDNA as the sequencing template. Produced via immunoSEQ multiplex PCR; TCRdb's table is partial and in-frame only. Of 140,000 to 150,000 clones in the sample, 45% to 60% are singletons; the top ten hold more than 15%. Regarding the study as a whole: Scalp sample sequencing also detects resident alphabeta T cells of normal skin. Scalp clonality dropped significantly under tofacitinib, as did expanded CD8+ top-100 clones. Relative to normal scalp, lesional scalp, especially alopecia totalis/universalis, showed higher clonality.

This sample's treatment: oral pan-JAK inhibitor, 5-10 mg twice daily. This chain links TRBV6-5 with TRBJ1-6; 9 bases match TRBD1. The receptor was derived from a human donor with alopecia areata. Sequenced here: CD8+ T cells sorted from blood, sampled at week 4, from a patient treated with tofacitinib. The DNA for the CDR3 is TGTGCCAGCAGACCCGCAGGGACAGGGAAATCACCCCTCCACTTT. Translating gives CASRPAGTGKSPLHF.